These 10 T cell receptor beta chains originate from one sample sequenced in a study of OX40 agonist ivuxolimab in advanced cancers. Libraries were made using the immunoSEQ multiplex PCR assay. TCRdb holds this immuneACCESS table with in-frame rearrangements only. Some clones are missing; in checked studies, unresolved V genes explain under half, and the rest has no known cause. The sample profile shows roughly 90,000 clones; approximately 90% of them were found once. Of the sample, around 0.35% falls within the top ten clones. The sequencing here drew on CD4+ or CD8+ T cells sorted from blood, taken in a trial of the OX40 agonist ivuxolimab. Every receptor here comes from an adult with an advanced solid tumor such as melanoma, head and neck, liver or kidney cancer.

The rearrangement joins TRBV18 to TRBJ2-7, with D unresolved. The CDR3 is 12 amino acids. With 2 bases removed from V and 5 bases from J, the gap between germline ends came to 7 bases. The germline V gene has CDR1 KGHSH and CDR2 LQKENI. In nucleotides, the CDR3 is TGTGCCAGCTCACCAGATAGGAACGAGCAGTACTTC. Its protein is CASSPDRNEQYF.

The chain carries TRBV5-1 and TRBJ1-1; no reliable D call. Trimming removed 0 bases at V and 2 bases at J, with 8 bases between. The germline V gene encodes CDR1 SGHRS and CDR2 YFSETQ. The CDR3 consists of 14 residues. Written as DNA, the CDR3 is TGCGCCAGCAGCTTGGCCGTAACTAACACTGAAGCTTTCTTT. This translates into CASSLAVTNTEAFF.

V is TRBV28 and J is TRBJ2-3; TRBD2 is a possible D gene (5 bases). From germline, CDR1 is MDHEN and CDR2 SYDVKM. The V and J ends lost 1 base and 8 bases respectively, with 7 bases between them. The CDR3 is 12 amino acids. The CDR3 nucleotides are TGTGCCAGCAGTTTATTTGCGGGTACGCAGTATTTT. Translating it yields CASSLFAGTQYF.

V and J are TRBV7-3 and TRBJ2-5; the match to TRBD2 covers 7 bases. V lost 5 bases, J lost 1 base, and 7 bases stayed unmatched. Germline lookup yields CDR1 SGHTA and CDR2 FQGTGA. The CDR3 covers 15 residues. Here the CDR3 reads CASSTDGTTQETQYF. CDR3 DNA sequence: TGTGCCAGCAGCACTGATGGGACTACCCAAGAGACCCAGTACTTC.

This rearrangement joins TRBV5-1 to TRBJ2-1; 10 bases are a match to TRBD2. Per germline, CDR1 SGHRS and CDR2 YFSETQ. J gave up 9 bases and V 0 bases, and 0 bases lay outside the gene matches. This CDR3 has 13 residues. CDR3 protein: CASSLVAGGEQFF. CDR3 nucleotides: TGCGCCAGCAGCTTGGTAGCGGGGGGTGAGCAGTTCTTC.

The rearrangement joins TRBV2 to TRBJ2-2; 9 nucleotides match TRBD1. This CDR3 comprises 15 residues. The junction had 6 bases not matched to a gene; V was cut back by 5 bases and J by 5 bases. CDR1 is SNHLY, CDR2 FYNNEI, per germline. The CDR3 sequence: CASSRRQGGTGELFF. The CDR3 DNA sequence: TGTGCCAGCAGTCGACGACAGGGGGGTACCGGGGAGCTGTTTTTT. Filled out from reference TRBV2 and TRBJ2-2, the complete variable domain reads EPEVTQTPSHQVTQMGQEVILRCVPISNHLYFYWYRQILGQKVEFLVSFYNNEISEKSEIFDDQFSVERPDGSNFTLKIRSTKLEDSAMYFCASSRRQGGTGELFFGEGSRLTVL.

This clone was seen a single time. The chain uses TRBV28 and TRBJ1-3; D gene uncertain. Germline assignment: CDR1 MDHEN and CDR2 SYDVKM. The ends were cut back, 1 base at V and 0 bases at J, with 10 bases in the middle. CDR3 length equals 16 residues. CDR3: CASSLFKTISGNTIYF. CDR3 nucleotides: TGTGCCAGCAGTTTATTCAAGACTATCTCTGGAAACACCATATATTTT. Full variable domain (outside the CDR3, taken from reference TRBV28 and TRBJ1-3): DVKVTQSSRYLVKRTGEKVFLECVQDMDHENMFWYRQDPGLGLRLIYFSYDVKMKEKGDIPEGYSVSREKKERFSLILESASTNQTSMYLCASSLFKTISGNTIYFGEGSWLTVV.

The chain joins TRBV5-4 to TRBJ2-1; D remains ambiguous. The germline CDR1 and CDR2 sequences are SGHNT and YYREEE (reference sequence). The V and J ends lost 1 base and 4 bases respectively, with 12 bases between them. This CDR3 has 15 amino acids. The CDR3 protein is CASSLPGTSYNEQFF. CDR3 sequence (DNA): TGTGCCAGCAGCTTGCCGGGTACCTCATACAATGAGCAGTTCTTC.

The V and J genes are TRBV11-1 and TRBJ2-1; D gene uncertain. This CDR3 region has 13 residues. V was shortened by 3 bases and J by 9 bases, with 12 bases between the two germline ends. Looked up from germline, CDR1 is SGHAT and CDR2 is FQDESV (reference sequence). The CDR3 here is CASSLDVVSEQFF. CDR3 DNA: TGTGCCAGCAGCTTGGACGTGGTGAGTGAGCAGTTCTTC.

The chain combines TRBV6-1 with TRBJ1-5; D uncertain. Trimming stripped 2 bases from V and 1 base from J, with 12 bases between. The CDR3 runs 16 residues. Germline loops: CDR1 MNHNS, CDR2 SASEGT. CDR3 coding DNA: TGTGCCAGCAGTGAACAGCCCGAGATAAGCAATCAGCCCCAGCATTTT. The encoded protein is CASSEQPEISNQPQHF.